The present T cell receptor beta chain was sequenced within a study of cytomegalovirus exposure and HLA in healthy donors (TCRdb year 2017). Notes on the research overall: In an earlier analysis of under 600 of the donors, roughly 300 Gb of sequence data and 100 million or so unique TCR beta sequences from some 170 million T cells were reported. Genome-wide SNP genotypes for about three fifths of the 666 donors were used in a later genetic analysis, which treated that subset as a discovery cohort. HLA typing covered class I and class II loci at four-digit resolution. Every discovery cohort repertoire had been produced on one sequencing platform. In an earlier analysis of a few hundred of the donors, high-throughput TCR beta sequencing was used to judge whether each TCR beta V gene segment behaved as functional or pseudogenic. Alongside the repertoire data, information on donor age, sex, ethnicity and CMV serostatus was compiled. The study used immunosequencing to profile the T cell repertoires of hundreds of subjects and linked those repertoires to cytomegalovirus serostatus. The study aimed to test whether signatures of past pathogen exposure could be identified by cataloging public T cell receptors. Typing coverage varied by locus: roughly 629-640 donors for A, B, C, DRB1 and DQB1; around 560 for DQA1; approximately 570 for DPA1; 450 to 480 for DPB1. Along with the approximately 650-subject first cohort, a separate validation cohort of 120 different subjects was used. A later analysis re-examined previously published TCR beta repertoires from roughly 720 donors and added high-resolution HLA genotyping to investigate patterns of TCR occurrence. In the later analysis, no new phenotypic data were used to find candidate immune exposures; instead, reliance was placed on TCR beta sequences and their occurrence across donors. On average, roughly 240,000 unique TCR beta nucleotide sequences were sequenced per donor among 398 genotyped donors of the cohort, with about 19% of those sequences being non-productive. To predict cytomegalovirus infection status, the study brought together high-throughput TCR immunosequencing, statistical association of individual TCRs with disease status, and machine learning. Because of strong linkage in the cohort, four or five DR-DQ haplotypes were treated as single units for association and clustering. An early release that covered some 630 HLA-typed donors contained approximately 290 gigabases of sequencing data and 85 million to 100 million unique TCR sequences. Of the 300 to 400 genotyped donors, around 81% fell in the genetic ancestry cluster associated with self-reported Caucasian donors.

V has 3 bases trimmed and J has 7 bases trimmed; junction bases matching no gene number 9. The CDR3 runs 15 amino acids, cysteine and phenylalanine included. CDR3 DNA only is kept here, 45 bases in frame from base 1. For CDR1 and CDR2, the germline V gene (reference sequence) lists GTSNPN and SVGIG. Turning to this clone: It lacks a known antigen. No clone much larger than this one lies a single base away; base qualities are absent.

Library preparation employed the immunoSEQ multiplex PCR assay. For the multiplex PCR, a mixture combining 60 forward primers for TCR Vbeta segments and 13 reverse primers for TCR Jbeta segments was used. Amplification of the CDR3 region of rearranged TCR beta genes was performed with a multiplex PCR assay on genomic DNA. On the Illumina HiSeq System, the amplified TCR beta libraries were sequenced as 87-base-pair reads. The study's own analysis went as follows. Across the 670 or so repertoires, a later analysis counted 75 million to 90 million unique TCR beta chains, roughly 11 million of which were shared by at least two donors. To remove PCR and sequencing errors, raw reads were error-corrected and collapsed into unique sequences using a nearest-neighbor algorithm that merged closely related sequences. To assign V, D and J gene segments, CDR3 sequences were aligned to IMGT reference sequences. Each retained sequence needed at least a six-nucleotide match to both a V gene segment and a J gene segment. Rearrangements were called productive when the CDR3 lacked stop codons and stayed in frame with V and J; all others were non-productive. Following IMGT convention, CDR3 was defined as the stretch from the second conserved V-encoded cysteine to the conserved J-encoded phenylalanine. The earlier analysis of roughly 590 of the donors excluded any sequence lacking an unambiguous match to a single V gene segment. An earlier analysis of a few hundred of the donors called V segments functional above 56.7% productive rearrangements and segregating when the between-donor standard deviation exceeded 5%. A statistical classification framework was built to diagnose cytomegalovirus status from the catalog of TCR beta chain sequences. V and J gene assignment, in a later analysis, came from comparing TCR nucleotide sequences with IMGT/GENE-DB human TR gene sequences. The TCRdist pipeline was used in a later analysis to assign CDR3 sequences and most-parsimonious VDJ recombination scenarios. In a later analysis, every TCR beta chain was defined by the combination of its CDR3 amino acid sequence and its V-gene family, and reads without a unique V-gene family were dropped. In a later analysis, fewer than 650 highly shared, low-generation-probability nucleotide sequences were removed to address suspected cross-contamination and a sequencing artifact. A later analysis calculated a clonal expansion index for each public chain from normalized within-repertoire ranks of inferred template counts. A later analysis computed generation probabilities with a VDJ recombination model fitted to out-of-frame rearrangements, and checked the results against IGoR. A later analysis scored TCR-TCR, TCR-HLA and TCR-CMV co-occurrence with hypergeometric tests, applying a repertoire-size bias correction to TCR pairs. A later analysis estimated false discovery rates by permuting HLA or CMV assignments 20 times. A later analysis grouped co-occurring TCRs with DBSCAN, adding TCRdist sequence similarity when clustering within HLA-allele-positive subsets. Co-occurrence clustering excluded repertoires with fewer than 30,000 or more than 120,000 public chains, plus five with anomalous nucleotide sharing. As stored in TCRdb, this immuneACCESS dataset retains in-frame rearrangements with V and J assigned. A fraction of the clones does not appear; measured against another copy, unresolved V genes explain less than half of the discrepancy, and the remainder lacks a known reason. That table is the source of V, J and clone size, and D and trimming were worked out from the DNA. This sample is represented by just over 150,000 clones; about 88% of them were singletons. Together, the top ten hold 1.5% to 2% of the sample.

What the work shows at the level of the full study, not this receptor alone: Cytomegalovirus status was reported to be diagnosed by the classifier with high specificity and sensitivity in both the original and validation cohorts. The study gave a list of more than 150 TCR beta chains associated with cytomegalovirus. A further reported finding was that TCR beta sequences accurately predicted the HLA-A and HLA-B alleles for most subjects in the first cohort. Across donors, most TCR sequences were observed very rarely, whereas some public TCRs were present in many individuals. Because the 87-base-pair reads could not distinguish some IMGT-functional V segments, including TRBV6-2 and TRBV6-3, those segments were excluded. According to a later genetic analysis, donors in an Asian-associated ancestry cluster had fewer N-insertions in productive TCRs than the approximately 700-donor mean. Most CMV-associated TCR beta chains appeared to be HLA-restricted in a later analysis, and the HLA associations seemed to be driven largely by CMV exposure. When HLA alleles, especially DR and DQ, strongly co-occurred, attributing TCR associations to individual alleles was difficult. Compared with equally common non-associated chains, HLA-associated TCR beta chains in a later analysis were more clonally expanded and had lower generation probabilities. In vitro tests confirmed that a few of the cytomegalovirus-associated TCR beta chains recognize cytomegalovirus antigens. The authors suggested that the approach could potentially be generalized to other disease states and immunological phenotypes. At a false discovery rate of 0.05, a later analysis linked 16,000 or so TCR beta sequences to specific HLA alleles. Because HLA typing was missing for some donors at each locus, association tests included only the typed subset. A cluster of highly shared sequence variants was judged likely to be a technical artifact of the sequencing pipeline. Immune exposure information for the cohort was limited to CMV serostatus. Only TCR beta chains were sequenced in this cohort, and the absence of alpha or paired-chain data limited detectable features. Because counts were too low, roughly 17 rarely observed V segments, including chromosome 9 orphons, were left out of the earlier analysis of a few hundred of the donors. Linkage disequilibrium might explain the correlated functional status among segregating V segments, but an unknown experimental factor could not be ruled out. The presence/absence analyses assumed that sequencing depth was roughly uniform across donors, and that assumption may not be true. According to a later analysis, parvovirus B19, influenza, CMV and Epstein-Barr virus appeared linked to several top co-occurrence clusters. A later analysis found that TCR association rates varied across HLA loci, with DRB1 alleles showing the most associated TCRs and HLA-C alleles the fewest. In an earlier analysis of more than 500 of the donors, most TCR beta V segments appeared in productive rearrangements about 87% or about 30% of the time, broadly matching IMGT annotations. An association between a missense DCLRE1C variant and V-gene and J-gene trimming of TCR beta chains was found in a later genetic analysis and replicated in an independent cohort.

The cohort was made up of approximately 700 healthy bone marrow donors. At the time of sampling, all cohort members were nominally healthy, though unrecorded immune exposures were likely present. The donor tested CMV seronegative and was one of the 352 seronegative cohort members. Each donor provided a peripheral blood sample, and peripheral blood mononuclear cells were used for TCR beta sequencing. Genomic DNA extraction from the blood cell samples was performed with the Qiagen DNeasy Blood Extraction Kit. Sequenced material: PBMCs. The chain is made from TRBV30 and TRBJ2-1; TRBD1 agrees with 10 junctional bases. The clonotype comes from a woman between 18 and 29 years old in good health and CMV-seronegative. The DNA is as follows: TGTGCCTGGAGCTTTCGGACAGGGGGAGGTAATGAGCAGTTCTTC. It is translated as CAWSFRTGGGNEQFF.